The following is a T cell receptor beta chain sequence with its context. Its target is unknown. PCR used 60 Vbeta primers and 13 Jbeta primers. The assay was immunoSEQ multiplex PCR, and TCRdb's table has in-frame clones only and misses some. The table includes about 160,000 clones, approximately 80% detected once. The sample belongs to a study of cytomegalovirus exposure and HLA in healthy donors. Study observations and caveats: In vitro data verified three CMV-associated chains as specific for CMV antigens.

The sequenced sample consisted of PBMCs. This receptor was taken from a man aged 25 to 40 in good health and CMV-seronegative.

The chain's CDR3 is CASSLASGTSGRPQDEQFF. The CDR3 nucleotides are TGTGCCAGCAGCTTAGCCTCCGGGACTAGCGGGAGGCCTCAGGATGAGCAGTTCTTC. The chain recombines TRBV11-3 with TRBJ2-1; 15 bases are a match to TRBD2. Germline CDR1 is SGHNT and CDR2 is YENEEA. The CDR3 consists of 19 residues. The J segment lost 8 bases and the V segment lost 1 base, leaving 12 bases of the junction unmatched.